What follows describes a single T cell receptor (beta chain). The antigen remains undetermined. The data derive from a study of cytomegalovirus exposure and HLA in healthy donors. Primers included in the PCR were 60 Vbeta and 13 Jbeta primers. This table comes from immunoSEQ multiplex PCR, and its TCRdb copy is limited to in-frame clones, with some not included. The sample includes roughly 100,000 clones, less than 85% of them seen just once. The CDR3 has 13 amino acids. Germline V CDR1 and CDR2: ENHRY, SYGVKD. V shed 4 bases, J shed 3 bases, and the junction held 1 base outside the gene matches. Findings of the study overall: A later analysis found most CMV-associated TCR beta chains apparently HLA-restricted. TCR beta chains numbering some 160 were designated cytomegalovirus-associated. It was reportedly the case that the classifier diagnosed cytomegalovirus status with high specificity and sensitivity. In an earlier analysis, in 540 or so donors, most V segments appeared productive either ~87% or ~30% of the time.

J is TRBJ1-1 and V is TRBV10-3; 8 bases agree with TRBD1. The TCR comes from a man in his sixties in good health and CMV-seronegative. Sequencing used PBMCs. CDR3 region: CAISADRDTEAFF. CDR3 DNA sequence: TGTGCCATCAGTGCGGACAGGGACACTGAAGCTTTCTTT.